Listed below are T cell receptor beta chains from one sample, sequenced in a study of post-analysis software for immune sequencing data. TCRdb re-analysed the PCR reads in MiXCR, keeping a single row per CDR3 protein. The data contain hundreds of thousands of distinct CDR3 sequences, around 44% of them seen just once; the ten biggest clones take up under 2%. Sequenced sample: blood. Source of these receptors: a girl aged 5-17 years with multiple sclerosis. Both conserved end residues are part of each CDR3. Each record gives: clone size, J gene, V gene, D gene, CDR3 DNA, CDR3 protein. The D gene is left open where the match is weak. Size is omitted from some rows. Given values are once, few, many or a class for expanded clones.

once,TRBJ1-1,TRBV6-5,NA,TGTGCCAGCAGTACGGGGGCTAGTAAGCACACTGAAGCTTTCTTT,CASSTGASKHTEAFF
NA,TRBJ2-5,TRBV12-3/TRBV12-4,NA,TGTGCCAGCAGCCGAAACGGGGTGGAGACCCAGTACTTC,CASSRNGVETQYF
NA,TRBJ2-1,TRBV5-1,NA,TGCGCCAGCAGCTTCGACAGCGGGCGAGGAAATGAGCAGTTCTTC,CASSFDSGRGNEQFF
NA,TRBJ2-7,TRBV7-2,TRBD2,TGTGCCAGCAGCTTAGCCCCAGCGGGGGTCTACGAGCAGTACTTC,CASSLAPAGVYEQYF
NA,TRBJ2-7,TRBV13,NA,TGTGCCAGCATCAACTCGGCGGGACGGGGCTACGAGCAGTACTTC,CASINSAGRGYEQYF
few,TRBJ2-7,TRBV6-6,TRBD1,TGTGCCAGCAGCATGACAGGGGTTGGGAACGAGCAGTACTTC,CASSMTGVGNEQYF
once,TRBJ1-1,TRBV6-1,NA,TGTGCCAGCAGTGAAGTCCAGAACACTGAAGCTTTCTTT,CASSEVQNTEAFF
few,TRBJ1-4,TRBV7-9,TRBD1,TGTGCCAGCAGCCTCACCCGTCCGGACAGGGCTGAAAAACTGTTTTTT,CASSLTRPDRAEKLFF
few,TRBJ2-5,TRBV7-6,NA,TGTGCCAGCAGCCGAATGTCGGGACACGAAGAGACCCAGTACTTC,CASSRMSGHEETQYF
NA,TRBJ2-5,TRBV11-2,NA,TGTGCCAGCAGCTCGGGACTCAAAGCGGAGACCCAGTACTTC,CASSSGLKAETQYF